These T cell receptor beta chains were read from a single sample in a study of OX40 agonist ivuxolimab in advanced cancers. Clones were sequenced by immunoSEQ multiplex PCR, and TCRdb holds only the in-frame ones, with some missing. Here the sample spans approximately 20,000 clones, 80% to 90% being singletons. The source material was CD4+ or CD8+ T cells sorted from blood, sampled in a trial of the OX40 agonist ivuxolimab. The origin of the receptors is an adult with an advanced solid tumor such as melanoma, head and neck, liver or kidney cancer. CDR3s include the opening cysteine and the closing phenylalanine or tryptophan. The order of the fields is CDR3 DNA, CDR3 protein, J gene, V gene, D gene, clone size. The D gene is left open where the match is weak. The size of a clone is reported for some rows only, either as once, few or many, or as a class for expanded clones.

TGCAGTTGCGGGACAGATGAAAAACTGTTTTTT | CSCGTDEKLFF | TRBJ1-4 | TRBV20-1 | TRBD1 | .
TGTGCCAGCAGCCCGATGTCAGACACCGGGGAGCTGTTTTTT | CASSPMSDTGELFF | TRBJ2-2 | TRBV6-4 | . | .
TGTGCCAGCAGGACGAGGGGGACAGGGGGCGCGGACGAGCAGTACTTC | CASRTRGTGGADEQYF | TRBJ2-7 | TRBV6-6 | TRBD1 | .
TGCGCCAGCAGCCAAGAGGGGACAGGATCCTCACCCCTCCACTTT | CASSQEGTGSSPLHF | TRBJ1-6 | TRBV4-3 | TRBD1 | .
TGTGCCAGCAGCCCCCGGACAGGTTCACCCCTCCACTTT | CASSPRTGSPLHF | TRBJ1-6 | TRBV7-3 | TRBD1 | .
TGTGCCAGCAGCACGGGAGGCGCCTACGAGCAGTACTTC | CASSTGGAYEQYF | TRBJ2-7 | TRBV7-6 | TRBD2 | once
TGTGCCAGCAGCTTGGACCAGGGATTTGGAACCCAGCATTTT | CASSLDQGFGTQHF | TRBJ1-5 | TRBV5-5 | . | .
TGTGCCAGCAGTTACCGGGCGGCTGGAAACACCATATATTTT | CASSYRAAGNTIYF | TRBJ1-3 | TRBV27 | . | .
TGCGCCAGCAGCGCGGGTGGACGCACAGATACGCAGTATTTT | CASSAGGRTDTQYF | TRBJ2-3 | TRBV5-1 | . | .
TGCAGTGCTAGTCGGGGAGGGGGGCAGTACTTC | CSASRGGGQYF | TRBJ2-5 | TRBV20-1 | . | once
TGTGCCAGCAGTAGGTGGGGCAAGGGAGCAACTAATGAAAAACTGTTTTTT | CASSRWGKGATNEKLFF | TRBJ1-4 | TRBV27 | . | .
TGTGCCATCAGGACTAGCGGGGCGATGGGGGAGACCCAGTACTTC | CAIRTSGAMGETQYF | TRBJ2-5 | TRBV10-3 | TRBD2 | .
TGTGCCAGCAGCGTAGGTTCCGGGACAGGGATACAAATTCAGTACTTC | CASSVGSGTGIQIQYF | TRBJ2-4 | TRBV9 | TRBD1 | .
TGTGCCAGCAGCTTGTCAGGGATCACTGAAGCTTTCTTT | CASSLSGITEAFF | TRBJ1-1 | TRBV5-6 | . | .
TGTGCCAGCAGCTTAGTTCGGGGCACAGATACGCAGTATTTT | CASSLVRGTDTQYF | TRBJ2-3 | TRBV11-3 | . | .
TGTGCCAGCAGCGCGGGACTGCCCCCCGACACCGGGGAGCTGTTTTTT | CASSAGLPPDTGELFF | TRBJ2-2 | TRBV9 | . | .
TGTGCCAGCAGCCCCGAGGCGGTCCCGCCAGATACGCAGTATTTT | CASSPEAVPPDTQYF | TRBJ2-3 | TRBV7-3 | . | .
TGTGCAACGTACCGGGAGGGGACGTCTATAGAGCAGTACTTC | CATYREGTSIEQYF | TRBJ2-7 | TRBV12-2 | . | .
TGTGCCAGCAGTGCCTCCGGACTCGCCCCCACAGATACGCAGTATTTT | CASSASGLAPTDTQYF | TRBJ2-3 | TRBV6-1 | . | .
TGTGCCAGCAGGCTCCCTAATCCCTACAATGAGCAGTTCTTC | CASRLPNPYNEQFF | TRBJ2-1 | TRBV2 | . | .
TGTGCCAGCAGTTACGCGGGAAACATGAACACTGAAGCTTTCTTT | CASSYAGNMNTEAFF | TRBJ1-1 | TRBV6-5 | . | .
TGTGCCAGTAGTATCTACCGTGCAACTAATGAAAAACTGTTTTTT | CASSIYRATNEKLFF | TRBJ1-4 | TRBV19 | . | .
TGTGCCAGCAGCGTATTAGCGGGAGAACTATACGAGCAGTACTTC | CASSVLAGELYEQYF | TRBJ2-7 | TRBV9 | TRBD2 | .
TGCGCCAGCAGCTTCGACAGGGCCAATAATTCACCCCTCCACTTT | CASSFDRANNSPLHF | TRBJ1-6 | TRBV5-1 | TRBD1 | .
TGTGCCAGCAGCTTGGCAGGGACGCAAGAGACCCAGTACTTC | CASSLAGTQETQYF | TRBJ2-5 | TRBV5-4 | . | .
TGTGCCAGCAGCTTAGAGCAGCTTAATTCACCCCTCCACTTT | CASSLEQLNSPLHF | TRBJ1-6 | TRBV7-9 | . | .
TGCAGCGCCAAGGGACAGGTTATGTCTCACGAGACCCAGTACTTC | CSAKGQVMSHETQYF | TRBJ2-5 | TRBV29-1 | TRBD1 | .
TGTGCCAGCAGCTTACAGCAGAACACTGAAGCTTTCTTT | CASSLQQNTEAFF | TRBJ1-1 | TRBV7-6 | . | .
TGTGCCAGCAGCTCACGGACGGGACTTTCCCCCTACAATGAGCAGTTCTTC | CASSSRTGLSPYNEQFF | TRBJ2-1 | TRBV9 | . | .
TGTGCCAGCAGGACGCCGGGTAGCTCCTACAATGAGCAGTTCTTC | CASRTPGSSYNEQFF | TRBJ2-1 | TRBV6-6 | . | .
TGTGCCAGCAGCTTGGGACTAGCGGGAGGGATCTCTGGGGCCAACGTCCTGACTTTC | CASSLGLAGGISGANVLTF | TRBJ2-6 | TRBV5-4 | TRBD2 | .
TGTGCCAGCAGCCCAGAGACAGGGGTACCCCATGGCTACACCTTC | CASSPETGVPHGYTF | TRBJ1-2 | TRBV9 | TRBD1 | .
TGTGCCAGCAGTCGAGGCTCTGGAAACACCATATATTTT | CASSRGSGNTIYF | TRBJ1-3 | TRBV6-5 | . | .
TGTGCCAGTAGGACAAAAGGGGGTGGGACAGGGGGCGGCCAGCCCCAGCATTTT | CASRTKGGGTGGGQPQHF | TRBJ1-5 | TRBV19 | TRBD1 | .
TGCGCCAGCAGCTTGGAACGGTTGGGGCAAGAGACCCAGTACTTC | CASSLERLGQETQYF | TRBJ2-5 | TRBV5-1 | . | .
TGTGCCAGCAGTTTGGGGCGGTGGGGAAGCTCTGGGGCCAACGTCCTGACTTTC | CASSLGRWGSSGANVLTF | TRBJ2-6 | TRBV28 | . | .
TGTGCCAGCAGCACAGGGGGAGGGGTCGAGACCCAGTACTTC | CASSTGGGVETQYF | TRBJ2-5 | TRBV7-3 | . | .
TGTGCCAGCAGCCTAGGGACTAGCGGGAACAATGAGCAGTTCTTC | CASSLGTSGNNEQFF | TRBJ2-1 | TRBV7-2 | TRBD2 | .
TGCAGCGTTGCCGGCTTCTATGGCTACACCTTC | CSVAGFYGYTF | TRBJ1-2 | TRBV29-1 | . | .
TGCGCCAGCAGCTTGGTACAGGGCAGCTATGGCTACACCTTC | CASSLVQGSYGYTF | TRBJ1-2 | TRBV5-1 | . | .
TGTGCCAGCAGCTTAACCCGGGACACCCTGGACGAGCAGTTCTTC | CASSLTRDTLDEQFF | TRBJ2-1 | TRBV7-3 | . | .